The 14 T cell receptor beta chains below were found in one sample sequenced in a study of blood T cell repertoires in COVID-19. Some clones are missing from TCRdb's copy, which holds only in-frame ones; the method was immunoSEQ multiplex PCR. The table lists fewer than 350,000 clones, 90% of them singletons. The sample was peripheral blood. These receptors were taken from a woman in her 30s with COVID-19, enrolled during active disease.

The gene calls are TRBV9 and TRBJ1-6; D perhaps matches TRBD1 (6 bases). V gave up 4 bases and J gave up 6 bases, with 14 bases separating them. Germline lookup yields CDR1 SGDLS and CDR2 YYNGEE. The CDR3 length is 15 residues. CDR3 amino acids: CASSLSMDSNSPLHF. CDR3 bases: TGTGCCAGCAGCCTTTCCATGGACAGTAATTCACCCCTCCACTTT.

This clone was seen a few times. The DNA of the CDR3 is TGCAGCGTTGATGGGGGCGCGAGTGGCTACACCTTC. The encoded protein is CSVDGGASGYTF. The J gene is TRBJ1-2, the V gene TRBV29-1, with D perhaps TRBD1 (6 bases). The CDR3 covers 12 residues. The V and J ends lost 3 bases and 7 bases respectively, with 12 bases between them. In germline, CDR1 is SQVTM, CDR2 ANQGSEA.

V and J are TRBV6-1 and TRBJ2-1, with TRBD2 matching over 13 bases. The CDR3 length is 17 residues. The germline V gene encodes CDR1 MNHNS and CDR2 SASEGT. The V gene end was trimmed by 4 bases and the J gene end by 4 bases; junction bases not matched to a gene: 7. CDR3 nucleotide sequence: TGTGCCAGCAGTGTAACTAGCGGGAGGGGAGGGTACAATGAGCAGTTCTTC. This gives the protein CASSVTSGRGGYNEQFF.

This clone was counted once. V usage is TRBV10-2 and J usage is TRBJ1-1; D gene unclear. The CDR3 is 12 residues long. Germline CDR1 WSHSY, CDR2 SAAADI. Between the trimmed V and J ends, which lost 10 bases and 1 base, there was a span of 10 bases. The CDR3 region is CATNAGNTEAFF. CDR3 DNA: TGCGCCACCAACGCGGGGAACACTGAAGCTTTCTTT.

The rearrangement links TRBV28 to TRBJ2-3; 7 positions agree with TRBD1. CDR1 MDHEN and CDR2 SYDVKM come from the germline V gene. V lost 3 bases, J lost 3 bases, and 9 bases stayed unmatched. This CDR3 contains 16 residues. The CDR3 region is CASSFPTGVMTDTQYF. The CDR3 bases are TGTGCCAGCAGTTTCCCCACAGGGGTAATGACAGATACGCAGTATTTT.

V usage is TRBV7-8 and J usage is TRBJ2-7; 8 bases are shared with TRBD1. Germline V gives CDR1 SGHVS, CDR2 FQNEAQ. The J segment lost 5 bases and the V segment lost 5 bases, leaving 11 bases of the junction unmatched. The CDR3 spans 15 residues. Here the CDR3 reads CASSGGTGSWDEQYF. The CDR3 nucleotides read TGTGCCAGCAGCGGGGGGACAGGTAGTTGGGACGAGCAGTACTTC. Complete variable domain (other parts from reference TRBV7-8 and TRBJ2-7): GAGVSQSPRYKVAKRGQDVALRCDPISGHVSLFWYQQALGQGPEFLTYFQNEAQLDKSGLPSDRFFAERPEGSVSTLKIQRTQQEDSAVYLCASSGGTGSWDEQYFGPGTRLTVT.

This clone was found once. The rearrangement joins TRBV3-1 (or the pseudogene TRBV3-2) to TRBJ1-4, with TRBD1 identical over 7 bases. Germline V gene data show CDR1 as LGHDT and CDR2 as YNNKEL (reference sequence). CDR3 length: 15 residues. V was pared by 3 bases and J by 7 bases, with 8 bases of the junction left unmatched. In DNA form, the CDR3 reads TGTGCCAGCAGCCACAGGACAGGCTGGGGTGAAAAACTGTTTTTT. Translation gives CASSHRTGWGEKLFF.

This clone was counted once. This chain connects TRBV18 to TRBJ1-4; 8 nucleotides agree with TRBD1. The length of the CDR3 is 14 residues. The germline V gene encodes CDR1 KGHSH and CDR2 LQKENI. V gave up 5 bases and J gave up 6 bases; unmatched junction bases: 5. CDR3 residues: CASSSDRADEKLFF. CDR3 nucleotides: TGTGCCAGCTCATCGGACAGGGCGGATGAAAAACTGTTTTTT.

This chain connects TRBV28 to TRBJ2-1; 10 nucleotides align to TRBD2. This CDR3 is built from 18 residues. With 8 bases clipped from V and 0 bases from J, the junction kept 13 bases outside the gene matches. Germline CDR1 and CDR2: MDHEN and SYDVKM. This chain's CDR3 is CASGRPPAGGPSYNEQFF. The CDR3, as DNA: TGTGCCAGCGGCCGGCCCCCAGCGGGAGGGCCCTCCTACAATGAGCAGTTCTTC.

This clone was picked up one time. V gene TRBV3-1 (or the pseudogene TRBV3-2) combines with J gene TRBJ2-7; a weak D match, TRBD1 (5 bases). This CDR3 region has 13 residues. Germline V gives CDR1 LGHDT, CDR2 YNNKEL (reference sequence). V lost 4 bases and J 3 bases, leaving 10 bases between the germline ends. CDR3 DNA: TGTGCCAGCAGCCCCTACCAGGGCTACGAGCAGTACTTC. It yields the protein CASSPYQGYEQYF.

The CDR3 loop is CSVRGGDSPTGELFF. DNA for the CDR3: TGCAGCGTTCGAGGAGGGGACAGCCCCACCGGGGAGCTGTTTTTT. J is TRBJ2-2 and V is TRBV29-1, with D possibly TRBD1 on 7 matching bases. V was shortened by 5 bases and J by 4 bases, with 17 bases between the two germline ends. This CDR3 has 15 residues. The V gene's germline CDR1 is SQVTM and CDR2 ANQGSEA.

The chain links TRBV2 to TRBJ2-1; TRBD2 agrees at 7 bases. V was clipped by 7 bases and J by 1 base; unmatched bases: 7. The CDR3 totals 15 residues. From germline, CDR1 is SNHLY and CDR2 FYNNEI. The CDR3 DNA sequence: TGTGCCAGCAAGGGCTTGGGAGGGTCCTACAATGAGCAGTTCTTC. Residues: CASKGLGGSYNEQFF.

The chain combines TRBV7-2 with TRBJ2-1; possibly TRBD2 for D (6 bases). This CDR3 has 15 residues. Looked up from germline, CDR1 is SGHTA and CDR2 is FQGNSA. The V end lost 3 bases, the J end lost 4 bases, and 13 bases lay between the germline ends. DNA of the CDR3: TGTGCCAGCAGCTTTCCGGGACTTAATTACAATGAGCAGTTCTTC. Protein sequence: CASSFPGLNYNEQFF.

The chain combines TRBV27 with TRBJ2-1; 10 nucleotides agree with TRBD2. Germline V gives CDR1 MNHEY, CDR2 SMNVEV (reference sequence). The CDR3 contains 15 residues. The trim removed 3 bases at V and 8 bases at J, leaving 7 bases unmatched. The CDR3 region is CASSFELAGIDEQFF. DNA of the CDR3: TGTGCCAGCAGTTTCGAACTAGCGGGGATTGATGAGCAGTTCTTC.